This T cell receptor beta chain comes out of a study of post-analysis software for immune sequencing data. Study summary: Both relapsing-remitting and secondary progressive multiple sclerosis featured among the disease courses, as did progressive-relapsing multiple sclerosis.

Whole-study results and caveats: A significant reduction in normalized Chao1 diversity was observed in multiple sclerosis patients versus controls. Included in a set of about 5 TRBV segments more frequent in patients than controls were TRBV5-6, TRBV5-1 and TRBV20-1. When the samples were clustered directly with F measure, those that had been prepared in the same batch showed strong co-clustering.

Unique molecular identifiers were built into the TCR beta cDNA libraries. TCRdb called the PCR reads again in MiXCR, with one record for every CDR3 protein. Of a few hundred thousand distinct CDR3 sequences listed, 30% to 45% are singletons. As for this clonotype: Its antigen is as yet unknown.

Trimming cost V 3 bases and J 7 bases, with 22 bases left between them. CDR1 is SGHTA and CDR2 is FQGTGA in the germline V gene. This CDR3 is built from 17 residues. The chain carries TRBV7-3 and TRBJ2-1; tentatively, D is TRBD1 or TRBD2 (5 bases each). Material: blood. The receptor comes from a girl aged 2-9 years with multiple sclerosis. This CDR3 reads CASSFFVGQGPSNEQFF. CDR3 sequence (DNA): TGTGCCAGCAGCTTTTTTGTCGGGCAGGGACCAAGTAATGAGCAGTTCTTC.